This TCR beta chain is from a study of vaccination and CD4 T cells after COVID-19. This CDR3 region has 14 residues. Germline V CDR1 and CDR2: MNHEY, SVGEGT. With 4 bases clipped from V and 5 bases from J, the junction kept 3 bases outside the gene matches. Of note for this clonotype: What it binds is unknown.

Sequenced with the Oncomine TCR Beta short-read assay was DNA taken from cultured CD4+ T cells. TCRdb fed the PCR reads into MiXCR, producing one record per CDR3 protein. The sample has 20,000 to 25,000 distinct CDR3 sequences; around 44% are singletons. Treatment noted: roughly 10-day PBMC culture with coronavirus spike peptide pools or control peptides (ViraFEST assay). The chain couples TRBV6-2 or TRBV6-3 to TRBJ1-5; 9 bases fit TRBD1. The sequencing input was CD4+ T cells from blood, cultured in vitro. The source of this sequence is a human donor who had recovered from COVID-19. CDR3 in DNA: TGTGCCAGCAGTTGGAGACAGGGGGATCAGCCCCAGCATTTT. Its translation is CASSWRQGDQPQHF.